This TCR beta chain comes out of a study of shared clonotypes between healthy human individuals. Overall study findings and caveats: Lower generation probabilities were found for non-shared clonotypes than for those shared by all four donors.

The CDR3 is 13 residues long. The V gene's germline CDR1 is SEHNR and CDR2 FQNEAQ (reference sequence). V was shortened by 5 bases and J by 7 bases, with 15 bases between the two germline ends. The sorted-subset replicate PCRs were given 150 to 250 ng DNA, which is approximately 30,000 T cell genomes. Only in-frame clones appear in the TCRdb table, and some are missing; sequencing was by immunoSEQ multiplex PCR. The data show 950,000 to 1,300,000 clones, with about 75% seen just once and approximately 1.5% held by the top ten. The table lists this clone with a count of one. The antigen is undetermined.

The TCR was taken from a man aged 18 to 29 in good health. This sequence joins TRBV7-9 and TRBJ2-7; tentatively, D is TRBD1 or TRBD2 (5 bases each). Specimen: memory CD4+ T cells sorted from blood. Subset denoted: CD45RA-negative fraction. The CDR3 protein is CASSPYGAGEQYF. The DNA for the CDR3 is TGTGCCAGCAGCCCATACGGGGCAGGGGAGCAGTACTTC.